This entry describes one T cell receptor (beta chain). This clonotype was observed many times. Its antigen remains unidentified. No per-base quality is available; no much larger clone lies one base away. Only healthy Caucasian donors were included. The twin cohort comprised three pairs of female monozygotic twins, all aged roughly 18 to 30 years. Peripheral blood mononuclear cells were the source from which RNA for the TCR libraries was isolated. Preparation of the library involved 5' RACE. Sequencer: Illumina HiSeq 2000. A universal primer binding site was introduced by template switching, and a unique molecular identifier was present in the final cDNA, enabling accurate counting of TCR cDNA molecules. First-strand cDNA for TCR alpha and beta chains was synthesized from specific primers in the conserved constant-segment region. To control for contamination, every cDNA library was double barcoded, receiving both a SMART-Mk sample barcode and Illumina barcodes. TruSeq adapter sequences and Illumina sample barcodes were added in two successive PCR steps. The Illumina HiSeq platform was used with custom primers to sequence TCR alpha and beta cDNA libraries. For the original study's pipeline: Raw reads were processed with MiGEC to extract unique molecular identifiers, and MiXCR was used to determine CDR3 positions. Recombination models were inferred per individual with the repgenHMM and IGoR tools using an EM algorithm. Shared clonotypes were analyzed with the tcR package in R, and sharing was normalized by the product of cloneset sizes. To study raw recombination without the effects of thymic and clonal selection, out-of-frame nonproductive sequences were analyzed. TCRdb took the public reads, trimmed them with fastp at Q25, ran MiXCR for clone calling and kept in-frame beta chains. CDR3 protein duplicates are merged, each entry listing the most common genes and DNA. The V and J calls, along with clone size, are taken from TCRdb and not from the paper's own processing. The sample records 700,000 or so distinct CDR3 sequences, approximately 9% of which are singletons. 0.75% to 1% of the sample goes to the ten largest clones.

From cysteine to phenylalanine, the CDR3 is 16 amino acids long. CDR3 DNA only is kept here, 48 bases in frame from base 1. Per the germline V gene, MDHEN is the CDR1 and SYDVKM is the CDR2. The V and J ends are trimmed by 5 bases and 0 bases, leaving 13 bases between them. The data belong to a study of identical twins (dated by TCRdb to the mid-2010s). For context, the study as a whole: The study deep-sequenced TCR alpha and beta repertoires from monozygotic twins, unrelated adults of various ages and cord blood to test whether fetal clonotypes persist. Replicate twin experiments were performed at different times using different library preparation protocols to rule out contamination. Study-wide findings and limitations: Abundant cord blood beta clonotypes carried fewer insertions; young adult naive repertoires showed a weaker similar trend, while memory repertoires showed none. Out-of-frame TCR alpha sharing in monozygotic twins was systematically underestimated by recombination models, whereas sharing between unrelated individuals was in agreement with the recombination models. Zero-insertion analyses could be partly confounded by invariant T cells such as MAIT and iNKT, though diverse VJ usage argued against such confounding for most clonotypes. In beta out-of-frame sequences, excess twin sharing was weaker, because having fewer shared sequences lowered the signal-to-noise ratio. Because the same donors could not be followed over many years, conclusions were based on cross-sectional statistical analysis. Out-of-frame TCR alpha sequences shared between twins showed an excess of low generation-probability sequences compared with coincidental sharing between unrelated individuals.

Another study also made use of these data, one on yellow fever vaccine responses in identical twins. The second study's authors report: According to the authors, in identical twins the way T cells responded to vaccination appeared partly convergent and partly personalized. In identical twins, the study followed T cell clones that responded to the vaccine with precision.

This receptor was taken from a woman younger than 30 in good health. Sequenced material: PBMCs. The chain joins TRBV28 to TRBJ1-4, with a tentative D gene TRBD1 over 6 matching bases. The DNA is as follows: TGTGCCAGCAGTCCCTCCTACAGGGCAACTAATGAAAAACTGTTTTTT. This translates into CASSPSYRATNEKLFF.